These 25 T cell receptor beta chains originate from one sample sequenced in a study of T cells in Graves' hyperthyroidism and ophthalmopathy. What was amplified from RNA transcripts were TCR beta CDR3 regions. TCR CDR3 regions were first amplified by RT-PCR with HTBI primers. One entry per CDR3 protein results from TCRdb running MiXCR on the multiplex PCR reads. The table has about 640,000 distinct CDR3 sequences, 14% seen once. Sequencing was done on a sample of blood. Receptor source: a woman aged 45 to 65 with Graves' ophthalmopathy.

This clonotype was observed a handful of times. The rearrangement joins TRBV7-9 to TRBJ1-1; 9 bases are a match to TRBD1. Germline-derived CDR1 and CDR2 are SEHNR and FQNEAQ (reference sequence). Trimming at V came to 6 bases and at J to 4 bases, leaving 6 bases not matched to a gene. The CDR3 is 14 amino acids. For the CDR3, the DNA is TGTGCCAGCAGTTATGGACAGGGGAGCACTGAAGCTTTCTTT. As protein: CASSYGQGSTEAFF.

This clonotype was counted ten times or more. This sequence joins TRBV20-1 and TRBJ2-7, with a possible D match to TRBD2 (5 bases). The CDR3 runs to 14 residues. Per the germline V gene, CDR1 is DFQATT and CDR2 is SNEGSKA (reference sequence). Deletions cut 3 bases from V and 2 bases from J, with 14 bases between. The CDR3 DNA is TGCAGTGCTAGCTGGGAGCGGAGCCCCTACGAGCAGTACTTC. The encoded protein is CSASWERSPYEQYF.

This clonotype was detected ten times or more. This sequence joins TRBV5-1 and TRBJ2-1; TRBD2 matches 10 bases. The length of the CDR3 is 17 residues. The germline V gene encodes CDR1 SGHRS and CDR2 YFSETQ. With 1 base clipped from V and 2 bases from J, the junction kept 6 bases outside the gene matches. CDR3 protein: CASSLRTSGGAYNEQFF. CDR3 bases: TGCGCCAGCAGCTTGAGGACTAGCGGAGGGGCCTACAATGAGCAGTTCTTC. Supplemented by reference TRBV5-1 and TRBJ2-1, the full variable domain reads KAGVTQTPRYLIKTRGQQVTLSCSPISGHRSVSWYQQTPGQGLQFLFEYFSETQRNKGNFPGRFSGRQFSNSRSEMNVSTLELGDSALYLCASSLRTSGGAYNEQFFGPGTRLTVL.

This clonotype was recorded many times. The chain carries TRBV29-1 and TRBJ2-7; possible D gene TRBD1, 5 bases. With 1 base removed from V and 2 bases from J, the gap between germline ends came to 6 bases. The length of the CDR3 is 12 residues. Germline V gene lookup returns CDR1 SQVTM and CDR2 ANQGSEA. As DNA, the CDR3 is TGCAGCGTTGAAGGACAGCCCTACGAGCAGTACTTC. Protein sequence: CSVEGQPYEQYF.

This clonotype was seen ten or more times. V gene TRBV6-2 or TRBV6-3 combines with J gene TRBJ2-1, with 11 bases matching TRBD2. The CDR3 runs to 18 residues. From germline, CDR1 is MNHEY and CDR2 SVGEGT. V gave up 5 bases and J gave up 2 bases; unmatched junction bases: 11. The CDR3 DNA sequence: TGTGCCAGCAGTCGCCCGTCAGTGACTAGCGGGACCTACAATGAGCAGTTCTTC. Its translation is CASSRPSVTSGTYNEQFF.

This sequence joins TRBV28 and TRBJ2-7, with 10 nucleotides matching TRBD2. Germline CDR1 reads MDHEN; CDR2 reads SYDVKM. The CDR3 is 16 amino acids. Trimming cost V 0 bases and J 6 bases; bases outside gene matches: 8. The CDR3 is CASSLWSSGRRREQYF. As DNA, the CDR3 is TGTGCCAGCAGTTTATGGTCTAGCGGGAGAAGGCGCGAGCAGTACTTC. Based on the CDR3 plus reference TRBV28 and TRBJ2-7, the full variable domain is DVKVTQSSRYLVKRTGEKVFLECVQDMDHENMFWYRQDPGLGLRLIYFSYDVKMKEKGDIPEGYSVSREKKERFSLILESASTNQTSMYLCASSLWSSGRRREQYFGPGTRLTVT.

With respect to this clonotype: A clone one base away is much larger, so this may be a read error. This chain's CDR3 is CASRLVPSSQYF. The DNA of the CDR3 is TGTGCCAGCAGACTAGTTCCCTCCTCGCAGTATTTT. The chain joins TRBV2 to TRBJ2-3; D possibly corresponds to TRBD2 (5 bases). The ends were cut back, 6 bases at V and 10 bases at J, with 14 bases in the middle. The CDR3 consists of 12 residues. Germline V lookup: CDR1 SNHLY, CDR2 FYNNEI.

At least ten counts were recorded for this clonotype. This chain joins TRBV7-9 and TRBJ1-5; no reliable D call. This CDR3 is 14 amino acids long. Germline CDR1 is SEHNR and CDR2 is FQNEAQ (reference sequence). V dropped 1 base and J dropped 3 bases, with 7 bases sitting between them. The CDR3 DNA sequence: TGTGCCAGCAGCTTAGGGCCACTCAATCAGCCCCAGCATTTT. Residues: CASSLGPLNQPQHF.

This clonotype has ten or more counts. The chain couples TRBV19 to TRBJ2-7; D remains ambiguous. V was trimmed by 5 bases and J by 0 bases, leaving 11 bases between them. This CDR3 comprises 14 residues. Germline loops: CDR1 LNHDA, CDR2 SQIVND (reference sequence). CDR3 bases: TGTGCCAGTAGTCGGTCACGTAGCTCCTACGAGCAGTACTTC. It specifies CASSRSRSSYEQYF.

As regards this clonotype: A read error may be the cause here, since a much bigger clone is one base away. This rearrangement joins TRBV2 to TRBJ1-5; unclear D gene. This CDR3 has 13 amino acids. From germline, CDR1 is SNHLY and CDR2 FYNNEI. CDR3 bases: TGTGCCAGCAGTGACAGTGTGGATCAGCTCCAGCATTTT. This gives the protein CASSDSVDQLQHF.

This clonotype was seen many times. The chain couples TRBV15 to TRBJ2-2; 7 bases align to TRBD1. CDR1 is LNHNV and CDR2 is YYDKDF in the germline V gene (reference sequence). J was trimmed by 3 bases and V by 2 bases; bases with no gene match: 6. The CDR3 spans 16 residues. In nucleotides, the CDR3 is TGTGCCACCAGCAGACTAGGGGGCGTAGACACCGGGGAGCTGTTTTTT. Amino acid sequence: CATSRLGGVDTGELFF.

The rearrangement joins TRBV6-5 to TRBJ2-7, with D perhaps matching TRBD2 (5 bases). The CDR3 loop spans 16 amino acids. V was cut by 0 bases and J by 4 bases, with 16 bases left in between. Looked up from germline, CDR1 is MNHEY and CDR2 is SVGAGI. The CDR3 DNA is TGTGCCAGCAGTTACTCGCGACTCCCGACGGGGTACGAGCAGTACTTC. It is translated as CASSYSRLPTGYEQYF.

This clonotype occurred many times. In DNA form, the CDR3 reads TGTGCCACTCGACTAGCGGCGTACAATGAGCAGTTCTTC. It encodes CATRLAAYNEQFF. The chain is built from TRBV2 and TRBJ2-1, with 9 bases lining up with TRBD2. In germline, CDR1 is SNHLY, CDR2 FYNNEI. This CDR3 is 13 amino acids long. V was clipped by 10 bases and J by 4 bases; unmatched bases: 5.

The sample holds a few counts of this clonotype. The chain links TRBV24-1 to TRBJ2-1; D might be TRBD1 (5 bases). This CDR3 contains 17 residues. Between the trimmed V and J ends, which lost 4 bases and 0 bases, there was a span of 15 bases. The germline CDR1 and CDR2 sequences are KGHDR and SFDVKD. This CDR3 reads CATSDRQLASSYNEQFF. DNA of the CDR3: TGTGCCACCAGTGACCGACAGTTGGCTAGCTCCTACAATGAGCAGTTCTTC.

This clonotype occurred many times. The CDR3 is CASSLTESYTEAFF. Written as DNA, the CDR3 is TGTGCCAGCAGCTTGACGGAGTCTTACACTGAAGCTTTCTTT. The chain uses TRBV11-2 and TRBJ1-1, with no clear D. Trimming stripped 3 bases from V and 3 bases from J, with 11 bases between. CDR1 is SGHAT and CDR2 is FQNNGV in the germline V gene. The CDR3 totals 14 residues.

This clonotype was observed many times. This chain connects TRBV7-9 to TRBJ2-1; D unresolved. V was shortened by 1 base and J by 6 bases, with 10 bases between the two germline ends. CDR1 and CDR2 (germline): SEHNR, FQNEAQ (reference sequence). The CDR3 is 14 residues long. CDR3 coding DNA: TGTGCCAGCAGCTTAGTAGGACCGCGCAATGAGCAGTTCTTC. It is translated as CASSLVGPRNEQFF.

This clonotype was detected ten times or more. DNA for the CDR3: TGTGCCAGCATTCCAAGGGAGAGCTCCTACGAGCAGTACTTC. Translated: CASIPRESSYEQYF. V is TRBV28 and J is TRBJ2-7; D possibly corresponds to TRBD2 (5 bases). V was shortened by 7 bases and J by 0 bases, with 13 bases between the two germline ends. Germline V gene data show CDR1 as MDHEN and CDR2 as SYDVKM. This CDR3 region has 14 residues. Full variable domain (rest looked up from reference TRBV28 and TRBJ2-7): DVKVTQSSRYLVKRTGEKVFLECVQDMDHENMFWYRQDPGLGLRLIYFSYDVKMKEKGDIPEGYSVSREKKERFSLILESASTNQTSMYLCASIPRESSYEQYFGPGTRLTVT.

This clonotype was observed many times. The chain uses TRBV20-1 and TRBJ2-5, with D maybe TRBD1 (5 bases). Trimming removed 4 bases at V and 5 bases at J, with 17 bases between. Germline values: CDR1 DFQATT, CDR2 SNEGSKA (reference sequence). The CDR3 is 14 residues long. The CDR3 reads CSANPRQFRETQYF. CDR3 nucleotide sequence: TGCAGTGCTAACCCCCGACAGTTCCGGGAGACCCAGTACTTC.

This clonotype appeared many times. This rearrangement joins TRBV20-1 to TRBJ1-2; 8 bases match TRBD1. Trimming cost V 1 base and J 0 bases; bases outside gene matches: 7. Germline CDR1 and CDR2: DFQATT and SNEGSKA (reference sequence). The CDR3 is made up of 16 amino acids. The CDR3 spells CSARASRTGPNYGYTF. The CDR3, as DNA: TGCAGTGCTAGAGCATCCCGGACAGGGCCTAACTATGGCTACACCTTC.

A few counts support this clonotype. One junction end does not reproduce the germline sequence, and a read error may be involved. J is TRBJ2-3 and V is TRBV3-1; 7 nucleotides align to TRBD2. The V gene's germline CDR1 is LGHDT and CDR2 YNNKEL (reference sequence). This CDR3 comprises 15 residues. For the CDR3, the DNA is TGTGCCAGCAGCCAAGCTAGCGGAGACACAGATACGCGGTATTTT. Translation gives CASSQASGDTDTRYF.

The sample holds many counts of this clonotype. The chain's CDR3 is CASSDFGQGENEQFF. The CDR3 nucleotides are TGTGCCAGCAGTGACTTCGGGCAGGGAGAAAATGAGCAGTTCTTC. J is TRBJ2-1 and V is TRBV2, with D perhaps being TRBD1 or TRBD2 (5 bases each). V lost 3 bases, J lost 7 bases, and 16 bases lay in between. This CDR3 has 15 residues. Germline-derived CDR1 and CDR2 are SNHLY and FYNNEI.

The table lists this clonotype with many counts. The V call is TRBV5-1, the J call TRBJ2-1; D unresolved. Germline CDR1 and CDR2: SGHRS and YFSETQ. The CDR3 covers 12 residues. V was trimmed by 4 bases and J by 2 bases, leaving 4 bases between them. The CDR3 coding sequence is TGCGCCAGCAGCGAGGCCTACAATGAGCAGTTCTTC. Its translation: CASSEAYNEQFF.

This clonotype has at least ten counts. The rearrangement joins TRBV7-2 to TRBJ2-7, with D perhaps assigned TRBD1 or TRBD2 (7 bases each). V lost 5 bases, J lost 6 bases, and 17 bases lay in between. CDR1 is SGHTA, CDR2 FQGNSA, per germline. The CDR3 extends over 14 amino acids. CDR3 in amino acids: CASSLRQGGGEQYF. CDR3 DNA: TGTGCCAGCAGCCTTCGACAGGGAGGGGGCGAGCAGTACTTC.

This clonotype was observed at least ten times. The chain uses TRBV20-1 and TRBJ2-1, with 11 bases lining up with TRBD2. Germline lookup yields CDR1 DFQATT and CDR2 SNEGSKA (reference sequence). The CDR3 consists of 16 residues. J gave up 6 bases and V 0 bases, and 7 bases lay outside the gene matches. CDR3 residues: CSAREAVGLAGNEQFF. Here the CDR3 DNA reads TGCAGTGCTAGAGAGGCGGTAGGACTAGCGGGCAATGAGCAGTTCTTC.

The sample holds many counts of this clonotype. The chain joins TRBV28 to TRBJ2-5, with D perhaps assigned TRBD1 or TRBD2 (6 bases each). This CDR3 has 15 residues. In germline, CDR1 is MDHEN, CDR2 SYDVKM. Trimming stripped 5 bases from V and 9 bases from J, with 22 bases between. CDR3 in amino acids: CASSTSLFGGQAQYF. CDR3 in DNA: TGTGCCAGCAGTACTAGTTTGTTTGGGGGGCAGGCCCAGTACTTC.